A single sample is the source of the 14 T cell receptor beta chains below, sequenced in a study of blood T cell repertoires in COVID-19. Method: immunoSEQ multiplex PCR; TCRdb's copy keeps in-frame clones and lacks some. The table has more than 250,000 clones, 70% to 90% seen once; the top ten hold 1.5% to 2%. The sample taken for sequencing was peripheral blood. The receptor source for this set is a woman aged 30 to 39 with COVID-19, enrolled during active disease.

CDR3 nucleotides: TGTGCCAGCAGCGTGCGGGGGGACAGCAATGAAAAACTGTTTTTT. Translating gives CASSVRGDSNEKLFF. The genes are TRBV4-2 and TRBJ1-4; 7 bases are shared with TRBD1. The germline V gene encodes CDR1 LGHNA and CDR2 YNFKEQ. With 5 bases clipped from V and 5 bases from J, the junction kept 8 bases outside the gene matches. The CDR3 runs 15 residues.

This clone was recorded once. This chain joins TRBV28 and TRBJ1-2; 7 nucleotides match TRBD1. Germline assignment: CDR1 MDHEN and CDR2 SYDVKM. The CDR3 is 12 residues long. The V and J ends lost 4 bases and 8 bases, in that order; junction bases with no gene match: 4. The CDR3 DNA sequence: TGTGCCAGCAGTTCAGGGGGTGGAGGCTACACCTTC. Translating gives CASSSGGGGYTF.

In its sample, this clone was seen a few times. This chain's CDR3 is CASSIWAGDYGYTF. CDR3 DNA: TGTGCCAGTAGTATTTGGGCAGGCGACTATGGCTACACCTTC. This chain joins TRBV19 and TRBJ1-2; D is undetermined. CDR3 length: 14 amino acids. The ends were cut back, 3 bases at V and 3 bases at J, with 11 bases in the middle. From germline, CDR1 is LNHDA and CDR2 SQIVND (reference sequence).

The rearrangement links TRBV2 to TRBJ2-1; D is ambiguous. V lost 7 bases to trimming and J lost 0 bases, with 10 bases between them. The CDR3 covers 14 residues. Per the germline V gene, CDR1 is SNHLY and CDR2 is FYNNEI. The DNA for the CDR3 is TGTGCCAGCATGGCCCCTAGCTCCTACAATGAGCAGTTCTTC. Residues: CASMAPSSYNEQFF.

J is TRBJ1-2 and V is TRBV6-5, with a weak D call TRBD1 (5 bases). Per germline, CDR1 MNHEY and CDR2 SVGAGI. The CDR3 totals 15 residues. Trimming took off 0 bases at V and 6 bases at J, with 14 bases between the two ends. The CDR3 bases are TGTGCCAGCAGTTACTCGCGGGGGATTGCTAATGGCTACACCTTC. It codes for CASSYSRGIANGYTF.

Points on this clone: The sample contains more than one DNA sequence encoding this CDR3. The V call is TRBV19, the J call TRBJ1-1; 8 bases match TRBD1. CDR1 is LNHDA, CDR2 SQIVND, per germline (reference sequence). There are 12 residues in the CDR3. The junction had 2 bases not matched to a gene; V was cut back by 6 bases and J by 5 bases. The CDR3 loop is CASRTGGTEAFF. The CDR3, as DNA: TGTGCCAGTAGAACAGGGGGGACTGAAGCTTTCTTT.

This clone was observed once. V usage is TRBV18 and J usage is TRBJ2-3, with a tentative D call TRBD2 (6 bases). Germline V gene data show CDR1 as KGHSH and CDR2 as LQKENI. The germline V and J ends were trimmed by 6 bases and 4 bases, with 14 bases remaining between them. The CDR3 totals 14 residues. The CDR3, as DNA: TGTGCCAGCTCCTCCTCGACGGGAGCAGATACGCAGTATTTT. Its protein is CASSSSTGADTQYF.

The gene calls are TRBV5-4 and TRBJ2-3; 8 bases are a match to TRBD2. This CDR3 is built from 16 residues. Trimming removed 4 bases from V and 0 bases from J; junction bases left unmatched: 7. CDR1 is SGHNT, CDR2 YYREEE, per germline (reference sequence). The CDR3 protein is CASSTFSGASTDTQYF. The CDR3 bases are TGTGCCAGCAGCACGTTTAGCGGGGCTAGCACAGATACGCAGTATTTT.

A remark on this clone: The same CDR3 arises from other DNA sequences in this sample as well. The CDR3: CASSSTGFGNQPQHF. CDR3 coding DNA: TGTGCCAGTAGCTCGACAGGGTTTGGCAATCAGCCCCAGCATTTT. The chain joins TRBV19 to TRBJ1-5; 7 nucleotides line up with TRBD1. The length of the CDR3 is 15 residues. Per the germline V gene, CDR1 is LNHDA and CDR2 is SQIVND (reference sequence). Unmatched junction bases numbered 7, after V lost 6 bases and J lost 2 bases.

The V and J genes are TRBV14 and TRBJ1-2, with 9 positions matching TRBD1. CDR3 length equals 15 residues. The germline V gene has CDR1 SGHDN and CDR2 FVKESK. The V gene end was trimmed by 4 bases and the J gene end by 6 bases; junction bases not matched to a gene: 9. Written as DNA, the CDR3 is TGTGCCAGCAGCCTTACAGGGGGCGCTATGAATGGCTACACCTTC. It encodes CASSLTGGAMNGYTF.

This chain connects TRBV19 to TRBJ1-1; D is possibly TRBD1 (5 bases). V was shortened by 10 bases and J by 10 bases, with 19 bases between the two germline ends. Germline V CDR1 and CDR2: LNHDA, SQIVND (reference sequence). This CDR3 has 12 residues. The CDR3 loop is CATSLGAVGAFF. The CDR3, as DNA: TGTGCCACGTCCTTAGGGGCAGTAGGAGCTTTCTTT.

This sequence joins TRBV29-1 and TRBJ1-6; possibly TRBD1 for D (6 bases). CDR3 length: 13 residues. The V end was cut by 5 bases, the J end by 7 bases, with 12 bases between. Germline CDR1 reads SQVTM; CDR2 reads ANQGSEA. The CDR3 region has the DNA TGCAGCGTTAGTAAAACAGGGAATTCACCCCTCCACTTT. It is translated as CSVSKTGNSPLHF.

J is TRBJ2-7 and V is TRBV7-6; 8 nucleotides line up with TRBD2. V lost 5 bases to trimming and J lost 2 bases; unmatched junction nucleotides: 8. In germline, CDR1 is SGHVS, CDR2 FNYEAQ. The CDR3 has 15 residues. CDR3 bases: TGTGCCAGCAGCAGGCGGGGGGCCCCTACCTACGAGCAGTACGTC. Translation: CASSRRGAPTYEQYV.

The rearrangement uses TRBV9 and TRBJ1-2, with D uncertain. V gave up 4 bases and J gave up 6 bases, with 13 bases separating them. CDR1 SGDLS and CDR2 YYNGEE come from the germline V gene. The CDR3 runs 13 residues. The CDR3 DNA follows: TGTGCCAGCAGCCCCCAGACGGGAAATGGCTACACCTTC. Amino acids: CASSPQTGNGYTF.